This T cell receptor beta chain was captured by sequencing in a study of blood T cell repertoires in COVID-19. Study-wide background: The study drew acute and convalescent COVID-19 samples from the United States, Italy and Spain. PBMCs, B-cell-depleted T cells, or T cells were the source of the cDNA or gDNA that made up the material.

In the authors' methods: Estimated nucleated cell counts came from reference gene primer amplification. TCRdb keeps only in-frame clones here, not all; method: immunoSEQ multiplex PCR. V and J calls plus clone size are reproduced from that table; the DNA served to infer D and trimming. The table has about 160,000 clones, just over 90% seen once. This CDR3 has 14 amino acids. Germline V gene data show CDR1 as MNHEY and CDR2 as SMNVEV (reference sequence). The V end was cut by 2 bases, the J end by 6 bases, with 11 bases between. The sample consisted of peripheral blood. V and J are TRBV27 and TRBJ1-5; D is possibly TRBD1 (5 bases). The TCR sequence derives from a man aged 18 to 29 with acute or convalescent COVID-19. Here the CDR3 DNA reads TGTGCCAGCAGTTTAAATTGGGGGGGTCAGCCCCAGCATTTT. Translation gives CASSLNWGGQPQHF.